This T cell receptor beta chain was documented in a study of cytomegalovirus exposure and HLA in healthy donors. Overall study results and limits: Later on, analysis showed that most CMV-associated TCR beta chains appeared to be HLA-restricted. From TCR beta sequences, most subjects' HLA-A and HLA-B alleles were reportedly predicted accurately.

With respect to this clone: The antigen is unknown.

Germline values: CDR1 MNHNS, CDR2 SASEGT. V was pared by 0 bases and J by 8 bases, with 13 bases between. The CDR3 loop spans 15 amino acids. Amplification used 60 Vbeta primers and 13 Jbeta primers. The assay was immunoSEQ multiplex PCR, and TCRdb's table has in-frame clones only and misses some. The sample yields approximately 74,000 clones, approximately 80% seen once. The genes are TRBV6-1 and TRBJ1-4; D unclear. The TCR sequence derives from a woman in her 30s in good health and CMV-seronegative. The specimen was PBMCs. CDR3 amino acids: CASSEASAAKEKLFF. For the CDR3, the DNA is TGTGCCAGCAGTGAAGCTTCGGCGGCCAAGGAAAAACTGTTTTTT.